This T cell receptor (beta chain) originates from a study of post-analysis software for immune sequencing data. Overall study results and limits: Patients used roughly five TRBV segments, including TRBV5-6, TRBV5-1 and TRBV20-1, more often than controls.

Looked up from germline, CDR1 is SGHTA and CDR2 is FQGNSA. This CDR3 comprises 12 residues. The V end was cut by 2 bases, the J end by 8 bases, with 9 bases between. This clonotype was seen a handful of times. The target antigen is unknown. Presence of unique molecular identifiers characterized the TCR beta cDNA libraries. TCRdb analysed the PCR reads with MiXCR anew, one entry per CDR3 protein. Of about 540,000 distinct CDR3 sequences listed, 30% to 40% are singletons. Sample: blood. The V gene is TRBV7-2, the J gene TRBJ1-2; D is unresolved. The sequence derives from a girl aged 2 to 17 with multiple sclerosis. In DNA, the CDR3 is TGTGCCAGCAGCTTAAGGGCTAGAGGCTACACCTTC. It is translated as CASSLRARGYTF.